This T cell receptor (beta chain) was captured in a study of CD8 T cells in Susac syndrome. Study results and limitations: The authors acknowledged that the study's TCR sequencing and HLA analysis involved relatively few individuals.

The ends lost 7 bases at V and 7 bases at J; junction bases unmatched: 9. Germline V gives CDR1 MNHEY, CDR2 SMNVEV (reference sequence). This CDR3 region has 14 residues. As to this clonotype: Its target is unknown.

The authors reverse transcribed about 0.5 to 1 ug RNA with random hexamers. With immunoSEQ multiplex PCR, TCR beta CDR3 was amplified across 54 Vbeta and 13 Jbeta. TCRdb independently ran MiXCR on the immunoSEQ multiplex PCR reads; one entry per CDR3 protein. The profile shows some 260,000 distinct CDR3 sequences, approximately 85% of them singletons. Negative magnetic isolation gave CD8+ and CD4+ cells; FACS enriched CD8+ TEMRA. The receptor's source is a human donor with multiple sclerosis. Sequenced material: CD8+ T cells from PBMCs. The chain carries TRBV27 and TRBJ2-1, with 8 bases that match TRBD2. CDR3 in amino acids: CASTSRTGGNEQFF. In nucleotides, the CDR3 is TGTGCCAGCACCTCTAGGACGGGGGGGAATGAGCAGTTCTTC.